The clone carrying this T cell receptor (beta chain) was counted ten times or more. Patients aged 18 to 65 with hyperthyroidism were newly diagnosed, with duration under 2 months. Germline values: CDR1 GTSNPN, CDR2 SVGIG (reference sequence). The germline V and J ends were trimmed by 4 bases and 6 bases, with 9 bases remaining between them. The CDR3 length is 12 residues. These data are taken from a study of T cells in Graves' hyperthyroidism and ophthalmopathy. Study information: Before treatment of any kind, peripheral blood was taken at initial diagnosis.

The TCR beta CDR3 regions underwent amplification using RNA transcripts as the source. Using the HTBI primer set, a first-round RT-PCR was run on the TCR CDR3. MiXCR, applied by TCRdb to the multiplex PCR reads, yields one record per CDR3 protein. The sample records roughly 630,000 distinct CDR3 sequences, less than 20% being singletons. The TCR originated in a woman in her twenties or thirties with Graves' hyperthyroidism. V is TRBV30 and J is TRBJ1-4; perhaps TRBD1 as D (6 bases). Sequences were obtained from blood. The CDR3 reads CAWKGQYEKLFF. CDR3 coding DNA: TGTGCCTGGAAAGGACAGTATGAAAAACTGTTTTTT.